This T cell receptor beta chain emerged from a study of blood T cell repertoires in COVID-19. Study background: COVID-19 samples from acute and convalescent phases originated in the United States, Italy and Spain.

In germline, CDR1 is MNHNS, CDR2 SASEGT. The V end was cut by 1 base, the J end by 10 bases, with 26 bases between. The length of the CDR3 is 18 residues. Clones were sequenced by immunoSEQ multiplex PCR, and TCRdb holds only the in-frame ones, with some missing. The sample records under 300,000 clones, roughly 91% being singletons. This sequence originates from a woman aged 40 to 50 who had recovered from COVID-19. The specimen was peripheral blood. This rearrangement joins TRBV6-1 to TRBJ2-4; D might be TRBD2 (7 bases). CDR3: CASSEGWGGLGIGIIQYF. The CDR3 DNA follows: TGTGCCAGCAGTGAAGGGTGGGGGGGCCTAGGAATTGGCATTATTCAGTACTTC.